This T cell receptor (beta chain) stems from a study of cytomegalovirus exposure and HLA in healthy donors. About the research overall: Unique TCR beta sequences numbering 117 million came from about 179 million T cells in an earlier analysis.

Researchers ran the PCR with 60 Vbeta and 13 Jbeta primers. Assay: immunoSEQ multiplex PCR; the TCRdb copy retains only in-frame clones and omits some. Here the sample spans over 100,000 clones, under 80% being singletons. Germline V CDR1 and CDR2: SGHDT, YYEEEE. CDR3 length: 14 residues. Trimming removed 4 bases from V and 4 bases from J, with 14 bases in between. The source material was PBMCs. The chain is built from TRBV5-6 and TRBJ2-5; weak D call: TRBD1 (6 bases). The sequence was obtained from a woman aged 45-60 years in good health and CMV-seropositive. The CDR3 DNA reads TGTGCCAGCAGCCCGAACAGGGCGGGAGAGACCCAGTACTTC. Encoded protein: CASSPNRAGETQYF.